This TCR beta chain was captured in a study of shared clonotypes between healthy human individuals. The CDR3 is 14 amino acids. Germline CDR1 and CDR2: SGDLS and YYNGEE. V was pared by 4 bases and J by 1 base, with 3 bases of the junction left unmatched. TCRdb keeps only in-frame clones here, not all; method: immunoSEQ multiplex PCR. The sample shows some 2.3 million clones, approximately 95% of them seen only once. The chain carries TRBV9 and TRBJ2-7; TRBD1 agrees at 9 bases. The specimen sequenced was naive CD4+ T cells from PBMCs. The sample's subset: CD45RA+ positively selected. The origin of this receptor is a man aged 18-30 years in good health. Some clones in this sample may be carry-over from other donors' samples. The CDR3 sequence: CASSPDRGSYEQYF. The CDR3 DNA follows: TGTGCCAGCAGCCCGGACAGGGGATCCTACGAGCAGTACTTC.